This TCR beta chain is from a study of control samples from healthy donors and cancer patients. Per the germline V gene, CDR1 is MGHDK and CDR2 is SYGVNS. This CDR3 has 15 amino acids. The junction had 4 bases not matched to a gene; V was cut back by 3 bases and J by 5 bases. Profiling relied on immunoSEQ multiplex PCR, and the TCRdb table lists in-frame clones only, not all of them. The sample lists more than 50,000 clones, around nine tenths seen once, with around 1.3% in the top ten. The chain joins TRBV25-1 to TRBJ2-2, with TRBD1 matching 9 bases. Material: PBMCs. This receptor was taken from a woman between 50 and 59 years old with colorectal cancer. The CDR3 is CASSEGTGSTGELFF. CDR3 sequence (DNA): TGTGCCAGCAGTGAGGGGACAGGGAGTACCGGGGAGCTGTTTTTT.